The TCR beta chain under discussion was sequenced for a study of vaccination and CD4 T cells after COVID-19. The CDR3 sequence is 13 residues long. Trimming cost V 4 bases and J 7 bases, with 11 bases left between them. Germline CDR1 MNHNS, CDR2 SASEGT. This clonotype was recorded a few times. The target antigen is unknown. Sequenced with the Oncomine TCR Beta short-read assay was DNA taken from cultured CD4+ T cells. TCRdb called the PCR reads again in MiXCR, with one record for every CDR3 protein. Here the sample spans under 20,000 distinct CDR3 sequences, about 38% being singletons. Noted treatment: roughly ten-day PBMC culture with coronavirus spike peptide pools or control peptides (ViraFEST assay).

The sequenced sample consisted of cultured CD4+ T cells from blood. This sequence joins TRBV6-1 and TRBJ1-5; TRBD1 might be the D (5 bases). This TCR was sampled from a human donor with COVID-19. The chain's CDR3 is CASSAQVGQPQHF. The CDR3 bases are TGTGCCAGCAGTGCACAGGTCGGGCAGCCCCAGCATTTT.